A single sample gave rise to the 5 T cell receptor beta chains below, sequenced in a study of shared clonotypes between healthy human individuals. The repertoire was sequenced with immunoSEQ multiplex PCR; TCRdb's copy has only in-frame clones and lacks some. In the table there are 1.4 million or so clones, approximately 98.5% of which are singletons. Sequencing was carried out using naive CD4+ T cells sorted from blood. The subset here: CD45RA+ positively selected. Receptor source: a man aged 30 to 45 in good health.

The rearrangement joins TRBV5-6 to TRBJ1-2; D is unresolved. Germline V gives CDR1 SGHDT, CDR2 YYEEEE. This CDR3 has 15 amino acids. V gave up 0 bases and J gave up 0 bases, with 9 bases separating them. For the CDR3, the DNA is TGTGCCAGCAGCTTGGGAGCTAGCGCTAACTATGGCTACACCTTC. Translating gives CASSLGASANYGYTF. Full variable domain (remainder filled in from reference TRBV5-6 and TRBJ1-2): DAGVTQSPTHLIKTRGQQVTLRCSPKSGHDTVSWYQQALGQGPQFIFQYYEEEERQRGNFPDRFSGHQFPNYSSELNVNALLLGDSALYLCASSLGASANYGYTFGSGTRLTVV.

The chain has TRBV5-4 and TRBJ2-5, with 11 bases that match TRBD2. The germline V gene encodes CDR1 SGHNT and CDR2 YYREEE (reference sequence). V was clipped by 4 bases and J by 4 bases; unmatched bases: 9. The CDR3 totals 16 residues. The CDR3 nucleotides are TGTGCCAGCAGCAACTTAGCGGGAGGGCCCCGAGAGACCCAGTACTTC. Amino acid sequence: CASSNLAGGPRETQYF.

This chain uses TRBV5-4 with TRBJ2-1; 7 bases match TRBD2. Germline CDR1 reads SGHNT; CDR2 reads YYREEE (reference sequence). This CDR3 has 14 amino acids. V was pared by 6 bases and J by 7 bases, with 10 bases of the junction left unmatched. Here the CDR3 DNA reads TGTGCCAGCACCCCCGACGGCGGGAGTAATGAGCAGTTCTTC. Encoded protein: CASTPDGGSNEQFF.

The chain uses TRBV20-1 and TRBJ1-1, with 7 bases fitting TRBD1. The CDR3 is 10 amino acids. The germline V gene encodes CDR1 DFQATT and CDR2 SNEGSKA (reference sequence). Germline trimming cut 5 bases from V and 10 bases from J; bases unmatched to any gene: 4. This CDR3 reads CSASDRAAFF. The CDR3, as DNA: TGCAGTGCTTCTGACAGGGCAGCTTTCTTT.

This clone appeared once. The chain has TRBV9 and TRBJ2-1, with 12 bases identical to TRBD2. Germline V CDR1 and CDR2: SGDLS, YYNGEE. The CDR3 totals 17 residues. Unmatched junction bases numbered 5, after V lost 2 bases and J lost 2 bases. CDR3 protein: CASSVGTSGRPYNEQFF. For the CDR3, the DNA is TGTGCCAGCAGCGTTGGGACTAGCGGGCGCCCCTACAATGAGCAGTTCTTC.